These 6 T cell receptor beta chains were sequenced from one sample in a study of T cells after yellow fever vaccination. TCRdb processed the 5' RACE reads anew with MiXCR; each CDR3 protein has one entry. The table includes about 350,000 distinct CDR3 sequences, roughly 11% detected once. The specimen was PBMCs, collected on the day of the first yellow fever vaccination. These receptors were collected from a man aged 18 to 30 who received the YFV17D yellow fever vaccine.

This clonotype was found a few times. The V and J genes are TRBV5-4 and TRBJ1-1; TRBD1 matches 7 bases. V shed 3 bases, J shed 7 bases, and the junction held 3 bases outside the gene matches. CDR3 size: 12 residues. Germline loops: CDR1 SGHNT, CDR2 YYREEE (reference sequence). The CDR3 region is CASSSTGYEAFF. The CDR3 nucleotides read TGTGCCAGCAGCTCGACAGGGTATGAAGCTTTCTTT.

This chain connects TRBV20-1 to TRBJ2-5, with 9 bases lining up with TRBD1. The CDR3 runs to 15 residues. In germline, CDR1 is DFQATT, CDR2 SNEGSKA (reference sequence). Trimming took 0 bases from V and 5 from J; bases not matched to a gene: 7. In nucleotides, the CDR3 is TGCAGTGCTAGAGATACAGGGGGCGCGGGGGAGACCCAGTACTTC. Translated: CSARDTGGAGETQYF.

V usage is TRBV24-1 and J usage is TRBJ2-7, with D possibly being TRBD1 (6 bases). CDR1 is KGHDR, CDR2 SFDVKD, per germline. The CDR3 consists of 15 residues. The DNA of the CDR3 is TGTGCCACCCGTGATTTGCCCCAGGGGTCCTACGAGCAGTACGTC. Translation gives CATRDLPQGSYEQYV.

This chain links TRBV7-6 with TRBJ2-1; D gene uncertain. Trimming shortened V by 1 base and J by 9 bases, and 7 bases separated the two germline ends. Germline V gene lookup returns CDR1 SGHVS and CDR2 FNYEAQ. This CDR3 is built from 12 residues. The DNA of the CDR3 is TGTGCCAGCAGCTTAGATTGGGGTGAGCAGTTCTTC. Translated, it gives CASSLDWGEQFF.

The chain joins TRBV6-1 to TRBJ1-2; tentatively, D is TRBD1 (5 bases). Germline V gene lookup returns CDR1 MNHNS and CDR2 SASEGT. Trimming left V 6 bases short and J 2 bases short, with 16 bases between. The CDR3 runs to 15 residues. The CDR3 bases are TGTGCCAGCAGGAACATCAAAGGGGTGAACTATGGCTACACCTTC. It codes for CASRNIKGVNYGYTF.

The chain recombines TRBV4-1 with TRBJ1-4, with D possibly being TRBD1 (5 bases). CDR1 and CDR2 from the germline V gene are MGHRA and YSYEKL. Trimming took off 1 base at V and 6 bases at J, with 12 bases between the two ends. This CDR3 has 15 amino acids. For the CDR3, the DNA is TGCGCCAGCAGCCAAGGTCCAGGGAATTATGAAAAACTGTTTTTT. This encodes CASSQGPGNYEKLFF.